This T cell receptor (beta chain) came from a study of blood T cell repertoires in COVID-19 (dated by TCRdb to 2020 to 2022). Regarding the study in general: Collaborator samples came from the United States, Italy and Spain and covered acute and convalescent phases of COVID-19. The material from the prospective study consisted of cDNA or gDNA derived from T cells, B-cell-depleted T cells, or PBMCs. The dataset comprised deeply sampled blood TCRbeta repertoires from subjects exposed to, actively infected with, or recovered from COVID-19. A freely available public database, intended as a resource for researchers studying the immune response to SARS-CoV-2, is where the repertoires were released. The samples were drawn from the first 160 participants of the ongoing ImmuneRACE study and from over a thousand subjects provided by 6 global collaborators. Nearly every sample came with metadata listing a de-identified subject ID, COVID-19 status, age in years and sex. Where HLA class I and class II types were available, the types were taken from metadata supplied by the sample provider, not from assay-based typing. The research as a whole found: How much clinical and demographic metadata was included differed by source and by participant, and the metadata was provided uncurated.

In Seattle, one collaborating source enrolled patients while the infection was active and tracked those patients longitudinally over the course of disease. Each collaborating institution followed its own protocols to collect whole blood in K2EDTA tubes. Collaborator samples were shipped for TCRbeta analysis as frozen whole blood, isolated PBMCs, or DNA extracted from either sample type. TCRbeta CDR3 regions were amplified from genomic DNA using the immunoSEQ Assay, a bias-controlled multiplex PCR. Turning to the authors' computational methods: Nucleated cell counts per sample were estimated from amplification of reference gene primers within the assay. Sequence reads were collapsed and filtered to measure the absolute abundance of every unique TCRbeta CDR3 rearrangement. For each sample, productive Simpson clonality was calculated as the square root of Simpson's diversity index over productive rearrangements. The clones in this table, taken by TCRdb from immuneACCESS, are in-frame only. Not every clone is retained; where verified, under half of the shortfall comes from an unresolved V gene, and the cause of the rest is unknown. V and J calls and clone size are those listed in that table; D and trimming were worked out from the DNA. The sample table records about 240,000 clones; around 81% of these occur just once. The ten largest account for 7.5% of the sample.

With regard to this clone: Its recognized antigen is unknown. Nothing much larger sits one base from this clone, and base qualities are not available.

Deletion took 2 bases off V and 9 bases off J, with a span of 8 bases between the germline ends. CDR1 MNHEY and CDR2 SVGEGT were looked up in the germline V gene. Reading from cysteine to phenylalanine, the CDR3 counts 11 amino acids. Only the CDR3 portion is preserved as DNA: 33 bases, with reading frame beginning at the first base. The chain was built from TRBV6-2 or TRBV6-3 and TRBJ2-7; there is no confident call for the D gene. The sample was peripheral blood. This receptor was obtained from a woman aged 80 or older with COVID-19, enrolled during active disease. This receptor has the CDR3 CASSYIERQYF. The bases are TGTGCCAGCAGTTACATAGAACGGCAGTACTTC.